This is a list of T cell receptor beta chains from one sample in a study of cytomegalovirus exposure and HLA in healthy donors. Clones were read by immunoSEQ multiplex PCR, and TCRdb kept only the in-frame ones, dropping some. The sample holds tens of thousands of clones, 55% to 75% seen once. What was sequenced was PBMCs. Receptors were obtained from a man in his forties or fifties in good health and CMV-seronegative. CDR3s include the opening cysteine and the closing phenylalanine or tryptophan. D genes are given only for firm matches. Expanded clones get a size class; other rows say once, few or many, or leave the size out.

d_gene: NA
j_gene: TRBJ1-2
abundance: NA
v_gene: TRBV5-6
CDR3aa: CASSSGDYGYTF
CDR3nt: TGTGCCAGCAGCTCCGGGGACTATGGCTACACCTTC

d_gene: TRBD2
j_gene: TRBJ2-3
abundance: few
v_gene: TRBV5-6
CDR3aa: CASSLVSGGTDTQYF
CDR3nt: TGTGCCAGCAGCTTGGTTAGCGGGGGCACAGATACGCAGTATTTT

d_gene: NA
j_gene: TRBJ1-1
abundance: NA
v_gene: TRBV6-5
CDR3aa: CASSYQTGHTEAFF
CDR3nt: TGTGCCAGCAGTTACCAGACAGGACACACTGAAGCTTTCTTT

d_gene: NA
j_gene: TRBJ2-7
abundance: NA
v_gene: TRBV7-3
CDR3aa: CASSLSPGVHEQYF
CDR3nt: TGTGCCAGCAGCTTGTCACCCGGGGTCCACGAGCAGTACTTC

d_gene: NA
j_gene: TRBJ1-4
abundance: NA
v_gene: TRBV2
CDR3aa: CASSEMRGSTNEKLFF
CDR3nt: TGTGCCAGCAGTGAGATGAGGGGGTCAACTAATGAAAAACTGTTTTTT

d_gene: TRBD2
j_gene: TRBJ2-2
abundance: NA
v_gene: TRBV13
CDR3aa: CASSPLAGVLYGELFF
CDR3nt: TGTGCCAGCAGCCCACTAGCGGGGGTACTCTACGGGGAGCTGTTTTTT

d_gene: TRBD1
j_gene: TRBJ1-1
abundance: NA
v_gene: TRBV10-3
CDR3aa: CATRGQIMNTEAFF
CDR3nt: TGTGCCACCAGGGGACAGATCATGAACACTGAAGCTTTCTTT

d_gene: NA
j_gene: TRBJ2-7
abundance: NA
v_gene: TRBV29-1
CDR3aa: CSVAQGPYEQYF
CDR3nt: TGCAGCGTTGCCCAGGGCCCCTACGAGCAGTACTTC

d_gene: NA
j_gene: TRBJ1-5
abundance: NA
v_gene: TRBV18
CDR3aa: CASSPLEDQPQHF
CDR3nt: TGTGCCAGCTCACCGTTGGAGGACCAGCCCCAGCATTTT

d_gene: NA
j_gene: TRBJ2-7
abundance: NA
v_gene: TRBV19
CDR3aa: CASKQDSGYEQYF
CDR3nt: TGTGCCAGTAAGCAGGACAGCGGCTACGAGCAGTACTTC

d_gene: TRBD2
j_gene: TRBJ2-5
abundance: few
v_gene: TRBV10-3
CDR3aa: CAISAGGEETQYF
CDR3nt: TGTGCCATCAGTGCGGGGGGAGAAGAGACCCAGTACTTC

d_gene: NA
j_gene: TRBJ2-5
abundance: once
v_gene: TRBV7-9
CDR3aa: CASSTTAGETQYF
CDR3nt: TGTGCCAGCAGCACGACAGCCGGAGAGACCCAGTACTTC

d_gene: NA
j_gene: TRBJ1-1
abundance: once
v_gene: TRBV7-9
CDR3aa: CASSALRNTEAFF
CDR3nt: TGTGCCAGCAGCGCTTTGCGGAACACTGAAGCTTTCTTT

d_gene: NA
j_gene: TRBJ1-1
abundance: NA
v_gene: TRBV7-9
CDR3aa: CASSLPIRGENTEAFF
CDR3nt: TGTGCCAGCAGCCTCCCTATACGGGGGGAGAACACTGAAGCTTTCTTT

d_gene: NA
j_gene: TRBJ1-1
abundance: NA
v_gene: TRBV7-6
CDR3aa: CASSLARQGEAFF
CDR3nt: TGTGCCAGCAGCTTAGCGCGTCAGGGTGAAGCTTTCTTT

d_gene: NA
j_gene: TRBJ1-4
abundance: NA
v_gene: TRBV9
CDR3aa: CASSARGGSEKLFF
CDR3nt: TGTGCCAGCAGCGCAAGGGGAGGGAGTGAAAAACTGTTTTTT

d_gene: NA
j_gene: TRBJ1-1
abundance: once
v_gene: TRBV5-6
CDR3aa: CASSLSPRANTEAFF
CDR3nt: TGTGCCAGCAGCTTGTCCCCCAGGGCTAACACTGAAGCTTTCTTT

d_gene: TRBD2
j_gene: TRBJ2-5
abundance: NA
v_gene: TRBV4-1
CDR3aa: CASSLGSTSGHETQYF
CDR3nt: TGCGCCAGCAGCCTAGGATCGACTAGCGGGCATGAGACCCAGTACTTC

d_gene: TRBD1
j_gene: TRBJ1-1
abundance: few
v_gene: TRBV5-1
CDR3aa: CASSSTGANTEAFF
CDR3nt: TGCGCCAGCAGCTCGACAGGGGCGAACACTGAAGCTTTCTTT

d_gene: NA
j_gene: TRBJ2-3
abundance: NA
v_gene: TRBV30
CDR3aa: CAWSVSLAYSQYF
CDR3nt: TGTGCCTGGAGTGTCTCGCTAGCCTACTCGCAGTATTTT

d_gene: NA
j_gene: TRBJ2-1
abundance: NA
v_gene: TRBV14
CDR3aa: CASSQLSEVGHEQFF
CDR3nt: TGTGCCAGCAGCCAACTATCCGAGGTAGGCCATGAGCAGTTCTTC

d_gene: TRBD1
j_gene: TRBJ1-2
abundance: NA
v_gene: TRBV7-9
CDR3aa: CASILQSAGGNGYTF
CDR3nt: TGTGCCAGCATCCTCCAGAGCGCAGGGGGCAATGGCTACACCTTC

d_gene: TRBD1
j_gene: TRBJ1-2
abundance: NA
v_gene: TRBV19
CDR3aa: CASLGQGTNYGYTF
CDR3nt: TGTGCCAGTTTGGGACAGGGAACTAACTATGGCTACACCTTC

d_gene: NA
j_gene: TRBJ1-1
abundance: NA
v_gene: TRBV30
CDR3aa: CAWSVLGGVTEAFF
CDR3nt: TGTGCCTGGAGTGTACTTGGCGGGGTGACTGAAGCTTTCTTT

d_gene: NA
j_gene: TRBJ1-5
abundance: NA
v_gene: TRBV5-5
CDR3aa: CASSLVPGHQPQHF
CDR3nt: TGTGCCAGCAGCTTGGTTCCAGGTCATCAGCCCCAGCATTTT

d_gene: NA
j_gene: TRBJ2-1
abundance: NA
v_gene: TRBV11-3
CDR3aa: CASSLFPGTYNEQFF
CDR3nt: TGTGCCAGCAGCTTATTCCCAGGTACCTACAATGAGCAGTTCTTC

d_gene: NA
j_gene: TRBJ1-3
abundance: NA
v_gene: TRBV6-1
CDR3aa: CGGGFAGNTIYF
CDR3nt: TGTGGAGGGGGATTTGCTGGAAACACCATATATTTT

d_gene: NA
j_gene: TRBJ2-5
abundance: NA
v_gene: TRBV4-3
CDR3aa: CASSQADRDMGSPETQYF
CDR3nt: TGCGCCAGCAGCCAAGCGGACCGGGACATGGGGAGCCCAGAGACCCAGTACTTC

d_gene: TRBD1
j_gene: TRBJ2-7
abundance: once
v_gene: TRBV29-1
CDR3aa: CSVGGRTGGIKKQYF
CDR3nt: TGCAGCGTTGGGGGGAGGACAGGGGGCATAAAGAAGCAGTACTTC

d_gene: TRBD2
j_gene: TRBJ2-5
abundance: NA
v_gene: TRBV5-6
CDR3aa: CASTPRGQETQYF
CDR3nt: TGTGCCAGCACCCCGCGGGGGCAAGAGACCCAGTACTTC

d_gene: NA
j_gene: TRBJ2-6
abundance: NA
v_gene: TRBV7-9
CDR3aa: CASTLRNSGANVLTF
CDR3nt: TGTGCCAGCACCCTGAGGAACTCTGGGGCCAACGTCCTGACTTTC

d_gene: TRBD1
j_gene: TRBJ2-5
abundance: NA
v_gene: TRBV2
CDR3aa: CASSVTGVIETQYF
CDR3nt: TGTGCCAGCAGTGTCACAGGGGTGATAGAGACCCAGTACTTC

d_gene: NA
j_gene: TRBJ2-1
abundance: NA
v_gene: TRBV4-3
CDR3aa: CASSQAIGDNEQFF
CDR3nt: TGCGCCAGCAGCCAAGCTATAGGGGACAATGAGCAGTTCTTC

d_gene: TRBD1
j_gene: TRBJ2-7
abundance: few
v_gene: TRBV5-1
CDR3aa: CASSGGQGQYEQYF
CDR3nt: TGCGCCAGCAGCGGTGGACAGGGGCAGTACGAGCAGTACTTC

d_gene: TRBD1
j_gene: TRBJ2-3
abundance: NA
v_gene: TRBV2
CDR3aa: CASIGDRKYSTDTQYF
CDR3nt: TGTGCCAGCATCGGGGACAGAAAGTATAGCACAGATACGCAGTATTTT

d_gene: NA
j_gene: TRBJ1-5
abundance: NA
v_gene: TRBV5-1
CDR3aa: CASSPGWGIQPQHF
CDR3nt: TGCGCCAGCAGCCCGGGATGGGGTATTCAGCCCCAGCATTTT

d_gene: TRBD1
j_gene: TRBJ2-7
abundance: NA
v_gene: TRBV2
CDR3aa: CASSAETGGEYF
CDR3nt: TGTGCCAGCAGTGCGGAGACAGGGGGCGAGTACTTC

d_gene: TRBD1
j_gene: TRBJ2-5
abundance: NA
v_gene: TRBV5-1
CDR3aa: CASSSIQGQMYQETQYF
CDR3nt: TGCGCCAGCAGCTCGATTCAGGGACAGATGTACCAAGAGACCCAGTACTTC

d_gene: NA
j_gene: TRBJ1-5
abundance: NA
v_gene: TRBV2
CDR3aa: CASSDVGGRSGDQPQHF
CDR3nt: TGTGCCAGCAGTGATGTGGGAGGCAGGAGTGGTGATCAGCCCCAGCATTTT

d_gene: NA
j_gene: TRBJ2-6
abundance: NA
v_gene: TRBV5-6
CDR3aa: CASSFQGSGANVLTF
CDR3nt: TGTGCCAGCAGCTTTCAGGGGTCTGGGGCCAACGTCCTGACTTTC

d_gene: TRBD1
j_gene: TRBJ1-4
abundance: few
v_gene: TRBV25-1
CDR3aa: CASSRTGAATNEKLFF
CDR3nt: TGTGCCAGCAGTCGGACAGGGGCTGCGACTAATGAAAAACTGTTTTTT

d_gene: TRBD2
j_gene: TRBJ2-1
abundance: NA
v_gene: TRBV5-4
CDR3aa: CASIGMGPSGAYNEQFF
CDR3nt: TGTGCCAGCATCGGGATGGGGCCTAGCGGGGCCTACAATGAGCAGTTCTTC

d_gene: NA
j_gene: TRBJ1-5
abundance: NA
v_gene: TRBV27
CDR3aa: CASSPLMSPGQGGQHF
CDR3nt: TGTGCCAGCAGTCCGCTGATGTCACCCGGTCAGGGAGGCCAGCATTTT

d_gene: TRBD1
j_gene: TRBJ1-1
abundance: once
v_gene: TRBV27
CDR3aa: CASADRTGASEAFF
CDR3nt: TGTGCCAGCGCCGACCGGACAGGGGCATCTGAAGCTTTCTTT

d_gene: NA
j_gene: TRBJ1-1
abundance: NA
v_gene: TRBV18
CDR3aa: CASSPGRSQTEAFF
CDR3nt: TGTGCCAGCTCACCGGGGAGGTCCCAGACTGAAGCTTTCTTT

d_gene: NA
j_gene: TRBJ2-2
abundance: NA
v_gene: TRBV5-1
CDR3aa: CASSLRLVGNTGELFF
CDR3nt: TGCGCCAGCAGCTTGCGGCTAGTTGGTAACACCGGGGAGCTGTTTTTT

d_gene: NA
j_gene: TRBJ1-1
abundance: NA
v_gene: TRBV30
CDR3aa: CAWSRSMNTEAFF
CDR3nt: TGTGCCTGGAGTAGGAGCATGAACACTGAAGCTTTCTTT

d_gene: NA
j_gene: TRBJ1-1
abundance: NA
v_gene: TRBV11-3
CDR3aa: CASSRSTEAFF
CDR3nt: TGTGCCAGCAGCCGGAGCACTGAAGCTTTCTTT

d_gene: TRBD1
j_gene: TRBJ1-2
abundance: NA
v_gene: TRBV7-3
CDR3aa: CASSLTGGFGYTF
CDR3nt: TGTGCCAGCAGTTTAACAGGGGGCTTTGGCTACACCTTC

d_gene: TRBD2
j_gene: TRBJ2-5
abundance: few
v_gene: TRBV29-1
CDR3aa: CSVGGTNQETQYF
CDR3nt: TGCAGCGTTGGGGGGACTAACCAAGAGACCCAGTACTTC

d_gene: NA
j_gene: TRBJ2-3
abundance: once
v_gene: TRBV2
CDR3aa: CASSQERRSSTDTQYF
CDR3nt: TGTGCCAGCAGCCAAGAGCGGAGGTCTAGCACAGATACGCAGTATTTT

d_gene: TRBD2
j_gene: TRBJ2-1
abundance: NA
v_gene: TRBV2
CDR3aa: CASGTSGFNNEQFF
CDR3nt: TGTGCCAGTGGGACTAGCGGATTTAACAATGAGCAGTTCTTC

d_gene: TRBD1
j_gene: TRBJ1-2
abundance: NA
v_gene: TRBV2
CDR3aa: CASSGDSLLGYTF
CDR3nt: TGTGCCAGCAGTGGGGACAGCTTGCTCGGCTACACCTTC

d_gene: NA
j_gene: TRBJ1-1
abundance: NA
v_gene: TRBV27
CDR3aa: CASSPLEGENTEAFF
CDR3nt: TGTGCCAGCAGTCCCCTCGAGGGGGAGAACACTGAAGCTTTCTTT

d_gene: TRBD1
j_gene: TRBJ1-6
abundance: NA
v_gene: TRBV4-3
CDR3aa: CASSQTGSGSPLHF
CDR3nt: TGCGCCAGCAGCCAGACAGGGAGCGGTTCACCCCTCCACTTT